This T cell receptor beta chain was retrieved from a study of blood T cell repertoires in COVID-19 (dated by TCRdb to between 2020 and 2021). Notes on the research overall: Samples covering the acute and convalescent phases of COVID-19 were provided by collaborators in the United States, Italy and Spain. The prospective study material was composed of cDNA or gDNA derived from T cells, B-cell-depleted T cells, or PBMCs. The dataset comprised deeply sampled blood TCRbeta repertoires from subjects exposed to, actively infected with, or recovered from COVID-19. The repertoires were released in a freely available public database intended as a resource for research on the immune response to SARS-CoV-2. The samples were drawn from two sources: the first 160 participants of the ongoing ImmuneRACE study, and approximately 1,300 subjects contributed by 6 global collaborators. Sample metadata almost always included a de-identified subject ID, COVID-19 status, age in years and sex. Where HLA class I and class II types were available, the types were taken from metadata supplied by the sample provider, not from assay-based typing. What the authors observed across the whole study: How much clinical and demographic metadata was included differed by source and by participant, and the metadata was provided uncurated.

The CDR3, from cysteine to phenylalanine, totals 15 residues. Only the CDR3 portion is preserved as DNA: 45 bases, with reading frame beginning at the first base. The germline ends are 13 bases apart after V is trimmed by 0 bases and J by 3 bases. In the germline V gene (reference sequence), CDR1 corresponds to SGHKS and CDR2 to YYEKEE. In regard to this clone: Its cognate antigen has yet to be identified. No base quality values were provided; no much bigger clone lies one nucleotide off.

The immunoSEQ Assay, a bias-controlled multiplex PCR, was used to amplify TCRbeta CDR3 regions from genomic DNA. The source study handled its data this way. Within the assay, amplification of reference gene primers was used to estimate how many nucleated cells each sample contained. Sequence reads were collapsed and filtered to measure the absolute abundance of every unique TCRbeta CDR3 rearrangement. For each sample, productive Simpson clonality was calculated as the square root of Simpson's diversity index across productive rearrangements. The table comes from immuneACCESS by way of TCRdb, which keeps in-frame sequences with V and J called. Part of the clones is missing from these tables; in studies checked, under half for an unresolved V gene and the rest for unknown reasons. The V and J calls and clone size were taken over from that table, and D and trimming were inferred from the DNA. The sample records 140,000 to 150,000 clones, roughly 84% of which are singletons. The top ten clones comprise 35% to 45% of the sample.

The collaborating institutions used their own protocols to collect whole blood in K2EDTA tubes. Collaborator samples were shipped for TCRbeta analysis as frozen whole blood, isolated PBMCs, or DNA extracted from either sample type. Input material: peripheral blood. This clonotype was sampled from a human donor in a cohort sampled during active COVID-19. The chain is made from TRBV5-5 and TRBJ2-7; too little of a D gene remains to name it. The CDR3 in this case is CASSLADTQYYEQYF. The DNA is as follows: TGTGCCAGCAGCTTGGCCGACACCCAGTACTACGAGCAGTACTTC.